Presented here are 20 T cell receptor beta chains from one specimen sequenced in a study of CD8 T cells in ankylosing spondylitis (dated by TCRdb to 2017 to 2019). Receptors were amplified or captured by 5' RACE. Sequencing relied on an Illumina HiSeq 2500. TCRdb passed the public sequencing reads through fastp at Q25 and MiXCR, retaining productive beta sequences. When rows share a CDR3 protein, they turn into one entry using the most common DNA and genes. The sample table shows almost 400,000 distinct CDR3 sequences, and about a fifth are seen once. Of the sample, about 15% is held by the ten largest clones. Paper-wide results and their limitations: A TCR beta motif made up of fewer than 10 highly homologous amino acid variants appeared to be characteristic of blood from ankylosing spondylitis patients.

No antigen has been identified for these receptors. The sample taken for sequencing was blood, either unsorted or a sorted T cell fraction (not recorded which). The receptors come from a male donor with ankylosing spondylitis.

CDR3 region: CASSKLAGVDTGELFF. The CDR3 region has the DNA TGTGCCAGCAGCAAACTAGCGGGAGTGGACACCGGGGAGCTGTTTTTT. V and J are TRBV9 and TRBJ2-2, with 11 bases matching TRBD2. CDR3 length: 16 residues. The junction had 5 bases not matched to a gene; V was cut back by 4 bases and J by 3 bases. Germline CDR1 reads SGDLS; CDR2 reads YYNGEE.

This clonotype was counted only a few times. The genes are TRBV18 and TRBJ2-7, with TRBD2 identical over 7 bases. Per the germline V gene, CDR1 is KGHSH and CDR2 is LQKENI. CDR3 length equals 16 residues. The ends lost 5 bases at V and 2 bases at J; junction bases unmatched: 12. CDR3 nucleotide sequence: TGTGCCAGCTCAGCCCCGTCGGGGGGAGCGACCTACGAGCAGTACTTC. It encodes CASSAPSGGATYEQYF.

The CDR3 is CASSFGGKDEQYF. The CDR3 bases are TGTGCCAGCAGCTTTGGCGGGAAGGACGAGCAGTACTTC. This chain joins TRBV7-9 and TRBJ2-7; tentatively, D is TRBD2 (6 bases). Germline V CDR1 and CDR2: SEHNR, FQNEAQ (reference sequence). V lost 3 bases and J lost 5, with 11 bases in between. This CDR3 spans 13 amino acids. The complete variable domain, with remaining parts taken from reference TRBV7-9 and TRBJ2-7, reads DTGVSQNPRHKITKRGQNVTFRCDPISEHNRLYWYRQTLGQGPEFLTYFQNEAQLEKSRLLSDRFSAERPKGSFSTLEIQRTEQGDSAMYLCASSFGGKDEQYFGPGTRLTVT.

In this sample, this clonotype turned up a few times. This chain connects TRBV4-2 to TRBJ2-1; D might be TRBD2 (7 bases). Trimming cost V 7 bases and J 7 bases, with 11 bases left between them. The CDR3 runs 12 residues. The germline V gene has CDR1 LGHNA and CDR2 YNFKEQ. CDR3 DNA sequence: TGTGCCAGCACTAGGGGGGGGAATGAGCAGTTCTTC. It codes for CASTRGGNEQFF.

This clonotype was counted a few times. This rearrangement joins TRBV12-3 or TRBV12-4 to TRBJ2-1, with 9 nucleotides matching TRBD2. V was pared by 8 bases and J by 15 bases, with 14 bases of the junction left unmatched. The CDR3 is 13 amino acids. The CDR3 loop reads CASEGSAGGIPFF. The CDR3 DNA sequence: TGTGCCAGCGAGGGATCAGCGGGAGGAATCCCGTTCTTC.

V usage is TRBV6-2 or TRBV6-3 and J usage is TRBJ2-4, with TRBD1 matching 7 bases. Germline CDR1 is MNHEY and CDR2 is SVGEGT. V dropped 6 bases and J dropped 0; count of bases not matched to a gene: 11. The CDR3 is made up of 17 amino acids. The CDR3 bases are TGTGCCAGCAGCTACCCCGGGACAGAGCTAGCCAAAAACATTCAGTACTTC. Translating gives CASSYPGTELAKNIQYF.

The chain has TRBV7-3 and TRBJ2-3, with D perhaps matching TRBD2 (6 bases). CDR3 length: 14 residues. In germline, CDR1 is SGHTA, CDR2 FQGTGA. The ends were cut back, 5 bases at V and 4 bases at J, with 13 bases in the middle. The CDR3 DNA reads TGTGCCAGCAGCCCGAGGAGGGCCTCAGATACGCAGTATTTT. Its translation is CASSPRRASDTQYF.

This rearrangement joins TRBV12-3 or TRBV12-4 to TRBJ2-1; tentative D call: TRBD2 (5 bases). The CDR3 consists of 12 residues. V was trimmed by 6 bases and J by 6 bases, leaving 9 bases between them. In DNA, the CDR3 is TGTGCCAGCAGCCCCGAGGGCAATGAGCAGTTCTTC. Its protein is CASSPEGNEQFF.

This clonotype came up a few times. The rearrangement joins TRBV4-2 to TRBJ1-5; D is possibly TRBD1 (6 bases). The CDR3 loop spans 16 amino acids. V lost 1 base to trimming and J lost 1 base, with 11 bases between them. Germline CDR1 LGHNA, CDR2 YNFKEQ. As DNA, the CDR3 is TGTGCCAGCAGCCAAGTAGGGGGTGGAAGCAATCAGCCCCAGCATTTT. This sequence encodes CASSQVGGGSNQPQHF.

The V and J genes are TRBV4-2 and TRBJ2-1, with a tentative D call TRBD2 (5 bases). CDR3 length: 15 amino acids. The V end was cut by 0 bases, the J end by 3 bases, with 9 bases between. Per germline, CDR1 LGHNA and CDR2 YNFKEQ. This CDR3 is CASSQDRLYYNEQFF. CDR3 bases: TGTGCCAGCAGCCAAGATCGACTATACTACAATGAGCAGTTCTTC.

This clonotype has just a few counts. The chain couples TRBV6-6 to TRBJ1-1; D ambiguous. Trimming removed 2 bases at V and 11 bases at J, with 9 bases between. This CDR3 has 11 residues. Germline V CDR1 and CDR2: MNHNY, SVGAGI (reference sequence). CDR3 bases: TGTGCCAGCAGTTACGATGGTGGGGCTTTCTTT. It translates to CASSYDGGAFF.

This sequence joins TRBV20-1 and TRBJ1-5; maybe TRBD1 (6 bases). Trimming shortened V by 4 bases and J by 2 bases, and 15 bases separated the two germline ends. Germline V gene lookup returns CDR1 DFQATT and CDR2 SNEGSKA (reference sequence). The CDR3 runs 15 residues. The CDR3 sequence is CSAIRQVEGNQPQHF. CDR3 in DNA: TGCAGTGCTATTAGACAGGTCGAGGGCAATCAGCCCCAGCATTTT.

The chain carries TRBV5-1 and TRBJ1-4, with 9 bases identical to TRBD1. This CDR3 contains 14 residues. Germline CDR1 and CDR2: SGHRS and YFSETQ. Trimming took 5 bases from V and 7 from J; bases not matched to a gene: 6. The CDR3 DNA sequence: TGCGCCAGCAGTCCCGGGACAGGGTTTGAAAAACTGTTTTTT. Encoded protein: CASSPGTGFEKLFF.

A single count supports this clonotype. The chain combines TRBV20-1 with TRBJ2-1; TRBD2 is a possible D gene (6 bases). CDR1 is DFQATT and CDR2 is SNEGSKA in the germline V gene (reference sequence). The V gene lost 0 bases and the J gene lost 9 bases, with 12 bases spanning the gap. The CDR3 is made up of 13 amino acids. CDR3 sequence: CSARDWTNGEQFF. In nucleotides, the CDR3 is TGCAGTGCTAGAGATTGGACTAATGGTGAGCAGTTCTTC.

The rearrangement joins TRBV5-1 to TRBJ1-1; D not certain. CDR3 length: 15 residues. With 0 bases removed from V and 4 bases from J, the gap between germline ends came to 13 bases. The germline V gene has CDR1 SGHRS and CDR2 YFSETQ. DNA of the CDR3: TGCGCCAGCAGCTTGGACGGGCGGCAGTCCACTGAAGCTTTCTTT. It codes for CASSLDGRQSTEAFF.

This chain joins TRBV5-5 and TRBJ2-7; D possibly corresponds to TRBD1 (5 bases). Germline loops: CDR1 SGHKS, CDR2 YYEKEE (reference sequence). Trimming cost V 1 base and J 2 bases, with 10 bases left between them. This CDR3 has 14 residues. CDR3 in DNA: TGTGCCAGCAGCTTGAGCCAGGGCCCCTACGAGCAGTACTTC. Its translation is CASSLSQGPYEQYF.

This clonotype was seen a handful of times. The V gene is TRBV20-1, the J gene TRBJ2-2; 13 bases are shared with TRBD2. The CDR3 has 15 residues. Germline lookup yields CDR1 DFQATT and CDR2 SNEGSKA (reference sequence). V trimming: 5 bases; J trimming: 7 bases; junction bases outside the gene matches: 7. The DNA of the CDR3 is TGCAGTGCTCTGGGACTAGCGGGACCTGACGGGGAGCTGTTTTTT. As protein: CSALGLAGPDGELFF.

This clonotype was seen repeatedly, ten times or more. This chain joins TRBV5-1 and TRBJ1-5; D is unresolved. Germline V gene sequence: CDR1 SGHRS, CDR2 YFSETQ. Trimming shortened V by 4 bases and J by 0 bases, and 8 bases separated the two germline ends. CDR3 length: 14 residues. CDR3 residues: CASSQGSSNQPQHF. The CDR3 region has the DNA TGCGCCAGCAGCCAAGGGTCTAGCAATCAGCCCCAGCATTTT.

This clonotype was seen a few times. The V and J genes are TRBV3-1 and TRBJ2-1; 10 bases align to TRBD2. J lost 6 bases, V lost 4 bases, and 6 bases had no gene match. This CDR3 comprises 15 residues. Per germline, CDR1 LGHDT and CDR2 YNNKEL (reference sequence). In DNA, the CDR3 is TGTGCCAGCAGCCCTAGGACTAGCGGCCCCAATGAGCAGTTCTTC. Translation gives CASSPRTSGPNEQFF.

The DNA of the CDR3 is TGTGCCACATCCGGGACAGGTCGGGAGACCCAGTACTTC. Its translation: CATSGTGRETQYF. V is TRBV18 and J is TRBJ2-5, with 8 bases fitting TRBD1. This CDR3 is built from 13 residues. Germline loops: CDR1 KGHSH, CDR2 LQKENI. V shed 10 bases, J shed 5 bases, and the junction held 9 bases outside the gene matches.